Presented here are 25 T cell receptor beta chains from one specimen sequenced in a study of response to subunit inactivated influenza vaccine. From the RT-PCR reads, TCRdb called clonotypes with MiXCR, one entry per CDR3 protein. Of about 540,000 distinct CDR3 sequences listed, less than 25% are singletons. A further study also used this sample, focusing on T cells expressing NK-cell markers. From that second work: It was by 5'RACE template switching with UMIs that TCR beta cDNA was made.

Specimen: CD4+ T cells sorted from PBMCs, collected roughly 13 days after vaccination. The origin of the receptors is a man aged 50-60 years who received an inactivated influenza vaccine.

This clonotype was detected ten times or more. The chain uses TRBV5-1 and TRBJ2-3; 11 nucleotides line up with TRBD1. Trimming removed 4 bases from V and 3 bases from J; junction bases left unmatched: 10. Germline CDR1 reads SGHRS; CDR2 reads YFSETQ. The CDR3 has 17 residues. The CDR3 loop reads CASSTRTGGSGTDTQYF. Written as DNA, the CDR3 is TGCGCCAGCAGCACTCGGACAGGGGGCTCCGGGACAGATACGCAGTATTTT.

In this sample, this clonotype turned up a few times. This sequence joins TRBV9 and TRBJ2-2; 11 positions match TRBD1. The CDR3 has 16 amino acids. Germline CDR1 SGDLS, CDR2 YYNGEE. The J segment lost 7 bases and the V segment lost 1 base, leaving 6 bases of the junction unmatched. Here the CDR3 reads CASSVRGQGADGELFF. The CDR3 DNA follows: TGTGCCAGCAGCGTACGTGGACAGGGGGCGGACGGGGAGCTGTTTTTT.

This chain joins TRBV10-1 and TRBJ1-3, with no clear D. V dropped 4 bases and J dropped 0 bases, with 4 bases sitting between them. The germline gives CDR1 WNHNN, CDR2 SYGVQD (reference sequence). This CDR3 comprises 13 residues. This CDR3 reads CASSANSGNTIYF. CDR3 coding DNA: TGCGCCAGCAGTGCCAACTCTGGAAACACCATATATTTT.

This clonotype was seen a few times. V and J are TRBV29-1 and TRBJ2-1; 7 positions match TRBD2. The DNA matches TRBJ2-7 better at its end, which makes the J call doubtful. Germline V gene sequence: CDR1 SQVTM, CDR2 ANQGSEA. This CDR3 has 12 amino acids. CDR3 sequence: CSVAGGYGEQYF. CDR3 nucleotides: TGCAGCGTTGCGGGGGGATACGGTGAGCAGTACTTC.

CDR3 loop: CASSEFAVTGQPQHF. DNA for the CDR3: TGTGCCAGCAGTGAATTTGCCGTGACAGGACAGCCCCAGCATTTT. J is TRBJ1-5 and V is TRBV6-1; a weak D match, TRBD1 (6 bases). Trimming stripped 2 bases from V and 7 bases from J, with 15 bases between. The CDR3 loop spans 15 amino acids. CDR1 and CDR2 (germline): MNHNS, SASEGT.

The chain links TRBV4-1 to TRBJ2-5; D unresolved. V was shortened by 2 bases and J by 0 bases, with 10 bases between the two germline ends. Germline assignment: CDR1 MGHRA and CDR2 YSYEKL. This CDR3 is 15 amino acids long. The DNA of the CDR3 is TGCGCCAGCAGCCAAAGTTACACGTACCAAGAGACCCAGTACTTC. Translated: CASSQSYTYQETQYF.

This clonotype has more than one count but fewer than ten. This chain connects TRBV11-2 to TRBJ1-2; unclear D gene. Trimming took off 0 bases at V and 4 bases at J, with 12 bases between the two ends. The CDR3 is made up of 15 amino acids. Germline CDR1 reads SGHAT; CDR2 reads FQNNGV. The CDR3 region has the DNA TGTGCCAGCAGCTTAGAAAGCAGTTCCCTCTATGGCTACACCTTC. It codes for CASSLESSSLYGYTF.

This clonotype was counted between two and nine times. The rearrangement uses TRBV6-2 or TRBV6-3 and TRBJ2-5; 11 positions match TRBD1. The CDR3 runs 17 residues. Trimming cost V 5 bases and J 5 bases; bases outside gene matches: 13. CDR1 and CDR2 from the germline V gene are MNHEY and SVGEGT. CDR3 sequence: CASSQIQPRTGGETQYF. CDR3 nucleotide sequence: TGTGCCAGCAGTCAGATCCAACCGAGGACAGGGGGCGAGACCCAGTACTTC.

This clonotype showed up just a few times. This sequence joins TRBV20-1 and TRBJ2-1; D might be TRBD2 (6 bases). CDR3 size: 16 residues. Deletions cut 0 bases from V and 2 bases from J, with 14 bases between. Germline loops: CDR1 DFQATT, CDR2 SNEGSKA (reference sequence). For the CDR3, the DNA is TGCAGTGCTAGAGATTTTGAGGGAGGACCCTACAATGAGCAGTTCTTC. It is translated as CSARDFEGGPYNEQFF.

This clonotype has only a few counts. This chain connects TRBV7-8 to TRBJ2-7; TRBD1 matches at 12 bases. Per the germline V gene, CDR1 is SGHVS and CDR2 is FQNEAQ. The CDR3 extends over 17 amino acids. The V and J ends lost 1 base and 5 bases, in that order; junction bases with no gene match: 9. This CDR3 reads CASSLVVGTGGFDEQYF. CDR3 DNA sequence: TGTGCCAGCAGCTTAGTAGTAGGGACAGGGGGCTTTGACGAGCAGTACTTC.

V gene TRBV29-1 combines with J gene TRBJ1-2; unclear D gene. The germline V gene has CDR1 SQVTM and CDR2 ANQGSEA. This CDR3 has 11 residues. Trimming took off 6 bases at V and 6 bases at J, with 11 bases between the two ends. The CDR3 region is CSVKGSDGYTF. The CDR3 coding sequence is TGCAGCGTCAAGGGTAGCGATGGCTACACCTTC.

This chain joins TRBV20-1 and TRBJ1-5; D is unresolved. Germline lookup yields CDR1 DFQATT and CDR2 SNEGSKA (reference sequence). The ends were cut back, 2 bases at V and 1 base at J, with 9 bases in the middle. CDR3 size: 14 residues. The CDR3 sequence is CSARWGSSNQPQHF. The CDR3 region has the DNA TGCAGTGCTAGATGGGGATCCAGCAATCAGCCCCAGCATTTT.

This chain uses TRBV19 with TRBJ2-4; maybe TRBD1 (5 bases). CDR3 length: 13 amino acids. Germline CDR1 LNHDA, CDR2 SQIVND (reference sequence). V lost 10 bases, J lost 8 bases, and 18 bases lay in between. The CDR3 DNA follows: TGTGCCACAAGACAGATCCAGACCCACATTCAGTACTTC. Translated: CATRQIQTHIQYF.

The rearrangement joins TRBV7-2 to TRBJ2-2; D may be TRBD2 (6 bases). CDR1 and CDR2 (germline): SGHTA, FQGNSA. This CDR3 is built from 16 residues. The ends were cut back, 5 bases at V and 2 bases at J, with 15 bases in the middle. The CDR3 spells CASSPRGLLNTGELFF. The CDR3 coding sequence is TGTGCCAGCAGCCCCCGGGGACTTCTTAACACCGGGGAGCTGTTTTTT.

This clonotype was recorded a few times. The gene calls are TRBV7-2 and TRBJ2-5; unclear D gene. There are 16 residues in the CDR3. Trimming stripped 6 bases from V and 9 bases from J, with 26 bases between. Looked up from germline, CDR1 is SGHTA and CDR2 is FQGNSA. CDR3: CASRPDGSPFVWPQYF. Written as DNA, the CDR3 is TGTGCCAGCAGGCCAGACGGCTCCCCGTTCGTTTGGCCCCAGTACTTC.

The V gene is TRBV20-1, the J gene TRBJ2-2; D is uncertain. The CDR3 is made up of 15 amino acids. V lost 0 bases and J lost 0, with 8 bases in between. The germline V gene encodes CDR1 DFQATT and CDR2 SNEGSKA (reference sequence). CDR3 sequence: CSAREVFTNTGELFF. The DNA for the CDR3 is TGCAGTGCTAGAGAAGTGTTCACGAACACCGGGGAGCTGTTTTTT.

This clonotype was observed a handful of times. The chain recombines TRBV20-1 with TRBJ2-5; 7 bases match TRBD2. Trimming cost V 0 bases and J 0 bases; bases outside gene matches: 7. CDR1 and CDR2 (germline): DFQATT, SNEGSKA (reference sequence). The CDR3 loop spans 16 amino acids. CDR3 region: CSARDVVSGHQETQYF. CDR3 sequence (DNA): TGCAGTGCTAGAGATGTCGTTAGCGGGCACCAAGAGACCCAGTACTTC.

This clonotype was detected a few times. J is TRBJ1-5 and V is TRBV18, with TRBD1 matching over 9 bases. The CDR3 totals 15 residues. With 3 bases clipped from V and 7 bases from J, the junction kept 7 bases outside the gene matches. Germline CDR1 is KGHSH and CDR2 is LQKENI. The CDR3 is CASSPPGQGGQPQHF. CDR3 bases: TGTGCCAGCTCACCCCCGGGACAGGGAGGGCAGCCCCAGCATTTT.

V and J are TRBV7-9 and TRBJ1-1; 7 positions match TRBD1. The germline V gene encodes CDR1 SEHNR and CDR2 FQNEAQ (reference sequence). V shed 7 bases and J 2 bases; nucleotides not matched to a gene: 7. There are 14 residues in the CDR3. The CDR3 coding sequence is TGTGCCAGCAACCGAGGGGGCGTTAACACTGAAGCTTTCTTT. This codes for CASNRGGVNTEAFF.

This clonotype came up many times. The J gene is TRBJ1-1, the V gene TRBV12-3 or TRBV12-4, with D possibly TRBD1 on 5 matching bases. The CDR3 length is 12 residues. V lost 4 bases and J 7 bases, leaving 10 bases between the germline ends. As DNA, the CDR3 is TGTGCCAGCAGTTCCGCCGGGGGTGAAGCTTTCTTT. Encoded protein: CASSSAGGEAFF.

The CDR3 coding sequence is TGTGCCAGCAGTTTAGATGGCAGGTACAATGAGCAGTTCTTC. This codes for CASSLDGRYNEQFF. The chain carries TRBV12-3 or TRBV12-4 and TRBJ2-1; D call uncertain. The CDR3 totals 14 residues. Trimming pared 1 base from V and 4 bases from J, leaving 8 bases between.

This clonotype has just a few counts. The V and J genes are TRBV20-1 and TRBJ2-5, with TRBD2 matching over 8 bases. V lost 2 bases, J lost 2 bases, and 10 bases stayed unmatched. The CDR3 sequence is 16 residues long. Per the germline V gene, CDR1 is DFQATT and CDR2 is SNEGSKA (reference sequence). The CDR3 bases are TGCAGTGCTAGACTTGTGGGACTAGGGTCGCAAGAGACCCAGTACTTC. Its protein is CSARLVGLGSQETQYF.

The gene calls are TRBV5-1 and TRBJ2-7; D remains unclear. The ends were cut back, 3 bases at V and 3 bases at J, with 13 bases in the middle. The CDR3 loop spans 14 amino acids. The germline V gene has CDR1 SGHRS and CDR2 YFSETQ. The CDR3 here is CASSSTAGNYEQYF. DNA of the CDR3: TGCGCCAGCAGCTCCACCGCAGGTAACTACGAGCAGTACTTC.

This clonotype was recorded once. The rearrangement joins TRBV20-1 to TRBJ2-5, with D tentatively TRBD2 (6 bases). Trimming took off 3 bases at V and 8 bases at J, with 19 bases between the two ends. CDR1 and CDR2 (germline): DFQATT, SNEGSKA (reference sequence). This CDR3 is built from 14 residues. CDR3 sequence (DNA): TGCAGTGCTAGTCCGAACTTGGGGGGACCTACCCAGTACTTC. This gives the protein CSASPNLGGPTQYF.

The chain links TRBV5-5 to TRBJ2-7; D gene uncertain. The length of the CDR3 is 13 residues. The germline V gene has CDR1 SGHKS and CDR2 YYEKEE (reference sequence). V dropped 1 base and J dropped 7 bases, with 12 bases sitting between them. The CDR3 DNA follows: TGTGCCAGCAGCTTGTATGGGCTCGGAGAGCAGTACTTC. Protein product: CASSLYGLGEQYF.